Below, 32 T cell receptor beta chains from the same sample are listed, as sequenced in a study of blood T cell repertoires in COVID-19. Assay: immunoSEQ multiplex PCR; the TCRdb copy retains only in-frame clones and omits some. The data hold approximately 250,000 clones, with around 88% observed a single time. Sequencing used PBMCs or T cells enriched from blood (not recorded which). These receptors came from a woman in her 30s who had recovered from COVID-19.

CDR3 residues: CASSTGFPGYTF. CDR3 nucleotides: TGTGCCAGCAGTACAGGTTTCCCTGGCTACACCTTC. V usage is TRBV28 and J usage is TRBJ1-2, with TRBD1 as a possible D gene (5 bases). The germline V and J ends were trimmed by 5 bases and 7 bases, with 11 bases remaining between them. In germline, CDR1 is MDHEN, CDR2 SYDVKM. The CDR3 covers 12 residues.

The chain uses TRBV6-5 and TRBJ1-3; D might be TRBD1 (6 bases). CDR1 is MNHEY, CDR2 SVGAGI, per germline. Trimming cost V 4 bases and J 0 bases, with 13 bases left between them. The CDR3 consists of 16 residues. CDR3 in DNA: TGTGCCAGCAGTTTGGACAGCCTGAGCTCTGGAAACACCATATATTTT. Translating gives CASSLDSLSSGNTIYF.

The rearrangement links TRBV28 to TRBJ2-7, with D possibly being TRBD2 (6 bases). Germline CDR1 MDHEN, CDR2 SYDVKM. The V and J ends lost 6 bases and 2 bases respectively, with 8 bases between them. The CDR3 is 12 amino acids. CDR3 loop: CASRGGTYEQYF. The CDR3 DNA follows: TGTGCCAGCAGGGGGGGAACCTACGAGCAGTACTTC.

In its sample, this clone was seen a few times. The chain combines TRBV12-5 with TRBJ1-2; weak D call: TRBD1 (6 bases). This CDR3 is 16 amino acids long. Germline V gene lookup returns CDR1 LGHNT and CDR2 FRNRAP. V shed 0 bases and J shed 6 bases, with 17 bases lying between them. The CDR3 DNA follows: TGTGCTAGTGGTTTGGTACTCGCAGGGGTAGGGGATGGCTACACCTTC. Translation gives CASGLVLAGVGDGYTF.

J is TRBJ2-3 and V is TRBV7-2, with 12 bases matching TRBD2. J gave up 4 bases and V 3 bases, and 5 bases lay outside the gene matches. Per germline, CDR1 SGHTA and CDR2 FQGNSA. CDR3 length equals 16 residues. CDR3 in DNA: TGTGCCAGCAGCTTTACGAGACTAGCGGGAGCAGATACGCAGTATTTT. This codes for CASSFTRLAGADTQYF.

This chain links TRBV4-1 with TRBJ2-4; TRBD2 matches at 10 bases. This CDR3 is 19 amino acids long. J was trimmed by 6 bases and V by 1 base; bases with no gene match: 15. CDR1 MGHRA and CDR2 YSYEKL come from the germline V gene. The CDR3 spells CASSQGIILAGVRGNIQYF. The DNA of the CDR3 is TGCGCCAGCAGCCAAGGGATTATTCTAGCGGGAGTGAGGGGAAACATTCAGTACTTC.

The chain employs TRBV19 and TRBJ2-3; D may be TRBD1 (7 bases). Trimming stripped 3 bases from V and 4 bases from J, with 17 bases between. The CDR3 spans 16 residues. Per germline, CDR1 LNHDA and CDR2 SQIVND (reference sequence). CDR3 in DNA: TGTGCCAGTAGTATGCGTGTCAGGGGGGCTGCAGATACGCAGTATTTT. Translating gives CASSMRVRGAADTQYF. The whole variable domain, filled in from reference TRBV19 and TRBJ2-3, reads DGGITQSPKYLFRKEGQNVTLSCEQNLNHDAMYWYRQDPGQGLRLIYYSQIVNDFQKGDIAEGYSVSREKKESFPLTVTSAQKNPTAFYLCASSMRVRGAADTQYFGPGTRLTVL.

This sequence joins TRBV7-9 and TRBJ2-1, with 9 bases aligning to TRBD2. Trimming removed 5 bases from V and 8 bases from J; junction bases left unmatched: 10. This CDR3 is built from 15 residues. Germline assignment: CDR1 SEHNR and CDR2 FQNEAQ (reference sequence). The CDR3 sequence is CASSQGGGRADEQFF. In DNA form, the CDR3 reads TGTGCCAGCAGCCAGGGTGGCGGGAGGGCCGATGAGCAGTTCTTC.

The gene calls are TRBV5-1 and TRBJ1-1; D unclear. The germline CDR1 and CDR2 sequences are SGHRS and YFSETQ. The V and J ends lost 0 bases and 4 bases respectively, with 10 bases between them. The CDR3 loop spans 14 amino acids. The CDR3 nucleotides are TGCGCCAGCAGCTTGGCATTATCAGGCACTGAAGCTTTCTTT. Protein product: CASSLALSGTEAFF.

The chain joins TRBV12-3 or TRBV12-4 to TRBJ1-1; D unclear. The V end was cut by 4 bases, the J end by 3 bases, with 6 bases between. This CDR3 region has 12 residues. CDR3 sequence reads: CASSSGYTEAFF. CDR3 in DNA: TGTGCCAGCAGTTCGGGATACACTGAAGCTTTCTTT.

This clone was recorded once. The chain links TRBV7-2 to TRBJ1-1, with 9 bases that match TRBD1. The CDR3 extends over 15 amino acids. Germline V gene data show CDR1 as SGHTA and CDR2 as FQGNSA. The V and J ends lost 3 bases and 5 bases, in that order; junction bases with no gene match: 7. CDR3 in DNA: TGTGCCAGCAGCTTGTGGGACAGGGTGTGGACTGAAGCTTTCTTT. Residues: CASSLWDRVWTEAFF.

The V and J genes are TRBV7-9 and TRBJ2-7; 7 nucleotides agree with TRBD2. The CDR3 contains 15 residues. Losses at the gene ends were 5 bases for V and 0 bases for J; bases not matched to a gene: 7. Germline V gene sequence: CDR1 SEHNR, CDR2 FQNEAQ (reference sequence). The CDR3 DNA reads TGTGCCAGCAGCCTCCGGGGACTAAGCTCCTACGAGCAGTACTTC. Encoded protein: CASSLRGLSSYEQYF.

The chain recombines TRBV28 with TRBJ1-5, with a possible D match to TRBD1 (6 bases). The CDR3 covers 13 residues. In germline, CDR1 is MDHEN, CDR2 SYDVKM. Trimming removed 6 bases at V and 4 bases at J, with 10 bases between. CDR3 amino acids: CASRWTDNQPQHF. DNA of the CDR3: TGTGCCAGCAGATGGACAGATAATCAGCCCCAGCATTTT.

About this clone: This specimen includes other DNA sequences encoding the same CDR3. CDR3 region: CASSRTGANQPQHF. CDR3 sequence (DNA): TGTGCCAGCAGCCGGACAGGGGCTAATCAGCCCCAGCATTTT. The chain couples TRBV7-9 to TRBJ1-5, with TRBD1 matching 9 bases. The CDR3 totals 14 residues. From germline, CDR1 is SEHNR and CDR2 FQNEAQ (reference sequence). V gave up 5 bases and J gave up 4 bases; unmatched junction bases: 3. Looking up the rest from reference TRBV7-9 and TRBJ1-5 gives the full variable domain: DTGVSQNPRHKITKRGQNVTFRCDPISEHNRLYWYRQTLGQGPEFLTYFQNEAQLEKSRLLSDRFSAERPKGSFSTLEIQRTEQGDSAMYLCASSRTGANQPQHFGDGTRLSIL.

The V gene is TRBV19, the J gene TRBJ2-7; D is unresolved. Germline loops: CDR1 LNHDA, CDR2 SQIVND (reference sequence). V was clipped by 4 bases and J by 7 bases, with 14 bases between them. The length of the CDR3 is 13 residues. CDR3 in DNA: TGTGCCAGTAGTACCACCCCCCCTACGGAGCAGTACTTC. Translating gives CASSTTPPTEQYF.

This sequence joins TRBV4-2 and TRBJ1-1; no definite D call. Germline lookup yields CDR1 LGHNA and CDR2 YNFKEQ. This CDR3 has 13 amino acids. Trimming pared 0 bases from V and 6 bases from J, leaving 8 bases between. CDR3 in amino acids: CASSQDHSSEAFF. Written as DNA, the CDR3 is TGTGCCAGCAGCCAAGATCACAGTTCTGAAGCTTTCTTT.

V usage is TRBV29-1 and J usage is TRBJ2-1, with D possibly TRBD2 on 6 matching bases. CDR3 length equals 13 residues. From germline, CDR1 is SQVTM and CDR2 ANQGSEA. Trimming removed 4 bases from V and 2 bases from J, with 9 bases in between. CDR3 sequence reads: CSVATSPYNEQFF. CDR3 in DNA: TGCAGCGTTGCGACTAGTCCCTACAATGAGCAGTTCTTC.

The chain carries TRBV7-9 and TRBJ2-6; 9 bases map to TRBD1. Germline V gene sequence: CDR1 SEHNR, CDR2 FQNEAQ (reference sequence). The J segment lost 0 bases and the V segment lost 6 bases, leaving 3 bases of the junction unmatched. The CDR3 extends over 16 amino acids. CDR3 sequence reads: CASRLGQGSGANVLTF. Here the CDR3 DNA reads TGTGCCAGCAGGTTGGGACAGGGCTCTGGGGCCAACGTCCTGACTTTC.

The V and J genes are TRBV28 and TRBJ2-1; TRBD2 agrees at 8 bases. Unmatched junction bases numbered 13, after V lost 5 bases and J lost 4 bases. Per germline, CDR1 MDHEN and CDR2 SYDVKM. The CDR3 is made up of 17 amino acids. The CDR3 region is CASSPMGLAGGYNEQFF. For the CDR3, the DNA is TGTGCCAGCAGTCCCATGGGCCTAGCGGGTGGGTACAATGAGCAGTTCTTC.

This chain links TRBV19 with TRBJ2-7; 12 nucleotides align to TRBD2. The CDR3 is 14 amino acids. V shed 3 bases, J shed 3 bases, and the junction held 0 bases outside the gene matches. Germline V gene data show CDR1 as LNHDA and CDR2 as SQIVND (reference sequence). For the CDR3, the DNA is TGTGCCAGTAGTATGGGACTAGCGGGCTACGAGCAGTACTTC. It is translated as CASSMGLAGYEQYF.

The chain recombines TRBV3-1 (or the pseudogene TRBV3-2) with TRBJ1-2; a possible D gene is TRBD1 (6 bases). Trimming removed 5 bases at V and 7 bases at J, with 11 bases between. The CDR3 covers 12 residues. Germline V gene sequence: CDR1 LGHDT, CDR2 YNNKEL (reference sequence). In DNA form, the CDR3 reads TGTGCCAGCAGCTCCGAAGGGGGTGGCTACACCTTC. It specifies CASSSEGGGYTF.

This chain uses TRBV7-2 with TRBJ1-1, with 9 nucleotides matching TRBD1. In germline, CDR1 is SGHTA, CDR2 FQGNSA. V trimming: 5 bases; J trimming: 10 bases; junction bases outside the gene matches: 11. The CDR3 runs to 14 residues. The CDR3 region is CASSILQGAVGAFF. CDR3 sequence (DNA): TGTGCCAGCAGCATACTACAGGGGGCGGTGGGAGCTTTCTTT.

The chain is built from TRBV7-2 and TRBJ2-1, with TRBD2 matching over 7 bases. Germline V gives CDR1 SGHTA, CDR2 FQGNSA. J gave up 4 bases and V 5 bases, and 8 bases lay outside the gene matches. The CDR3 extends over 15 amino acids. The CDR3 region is CASSQSTSVYNEQFF. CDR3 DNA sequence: TGTGCCAGCAGCCAAAGCACTAGCGTGTACAATGAGCAGTTCTTC.

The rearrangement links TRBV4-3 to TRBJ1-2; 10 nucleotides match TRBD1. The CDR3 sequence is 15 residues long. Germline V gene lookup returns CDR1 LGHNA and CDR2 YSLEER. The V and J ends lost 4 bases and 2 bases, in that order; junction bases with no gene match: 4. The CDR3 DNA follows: TGCGCCAGCAGCCTTTCGGACAGGGGGAACTATGGCTACACCTTC. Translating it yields CASSLSDRGNYGYTF.

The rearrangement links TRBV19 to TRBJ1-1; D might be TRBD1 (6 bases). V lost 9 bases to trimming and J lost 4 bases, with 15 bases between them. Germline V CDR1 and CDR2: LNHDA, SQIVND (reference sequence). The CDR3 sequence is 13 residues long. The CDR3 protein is CASSGDRSTEAFF. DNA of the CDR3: TGTGCCAGCTCAGGGGATCGTAGCACTGAAGCTTTCTTT.

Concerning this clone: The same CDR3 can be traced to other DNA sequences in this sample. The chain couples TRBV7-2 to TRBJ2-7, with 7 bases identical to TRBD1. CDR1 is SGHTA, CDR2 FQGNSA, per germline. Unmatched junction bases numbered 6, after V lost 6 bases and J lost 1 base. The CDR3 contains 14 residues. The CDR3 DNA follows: TGTGCCAGCAGTCGTACGGGACAGTCCTACGAGCAGTACTTC. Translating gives CASSRTGQSYEQYF. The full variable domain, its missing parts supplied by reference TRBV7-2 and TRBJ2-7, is GAGVSQSPSNKVTEKGKDVELRCDPISGHTALYWYRQSLGQGLEFLIYFQGNSAPDKSGLPSDRFSAERTGGSVSTLTIQRTQQEDSAVYLCASSRTGQSYEQYFGPGTRLTVT.

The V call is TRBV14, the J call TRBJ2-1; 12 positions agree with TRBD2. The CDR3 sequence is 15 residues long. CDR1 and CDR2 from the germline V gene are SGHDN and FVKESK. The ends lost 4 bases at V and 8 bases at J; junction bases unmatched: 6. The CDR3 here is CASSPRLAGVYEQFF. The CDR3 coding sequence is TGTGCCAGCAGCCCCAGACTAGCGGGAGTATATGAGCAGTTCTTC.

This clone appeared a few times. In DNA, the CDR3 is TGTGCCAGCTCACCTGGTCTAGCGGGAGTTGGTGAGCAGTTCTTC. Encoded protein: CASSPGLAGVGEQFF. The chain joins TRBV18 to TRBJ2-1; 10 bases line up with TRBD2. The germline V gene encodes CDR1 KGHSH and CDR2 LQKENI. This CDR3 has 15 residues. Losses at the gene ends were 3 bases for V and 9 bases for J; bases not matched to a gene: 8.

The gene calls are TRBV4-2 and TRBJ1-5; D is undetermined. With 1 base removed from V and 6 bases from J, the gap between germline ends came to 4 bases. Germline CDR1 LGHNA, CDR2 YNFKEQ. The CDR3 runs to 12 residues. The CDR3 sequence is CASSQGAQPQHF. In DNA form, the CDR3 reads TGTGCCAGCAGCCAAGGGGCTCAGCCCCAGCATTTT.

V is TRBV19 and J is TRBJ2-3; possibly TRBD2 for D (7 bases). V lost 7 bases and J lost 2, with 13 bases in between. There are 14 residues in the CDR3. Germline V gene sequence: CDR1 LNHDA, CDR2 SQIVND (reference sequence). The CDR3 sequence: CASTLGGDTDTQYF. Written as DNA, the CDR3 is TGTGCCAGTACCTTAGGGGGGGACACAGATACGCAGTATTTT.

CDR3 bases: TGCGCCAGCAGCCCGGGACAGGGTAGAGCGGGAGGCCCAAGGATAGACTACGAGCAGTACTTC. Translation gives CASSPGQGRAGGPRIDYEQYF. V usage is TRBV4-1 and J usage is TRBJ2-7; either TRBD1 or TRBD2 may supply D (9 bases each). Trimming removed 4 bases at V and 3 bases at J, with 34 bases between. Germline CDR1 and CDR2: MGHRA and YSYEKL. CDR3 length equals 21 residues.

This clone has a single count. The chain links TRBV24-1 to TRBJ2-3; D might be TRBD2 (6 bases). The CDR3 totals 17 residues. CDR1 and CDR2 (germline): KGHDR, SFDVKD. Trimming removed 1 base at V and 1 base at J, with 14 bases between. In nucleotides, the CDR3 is TGTGCCACCAGTGATTTCCGGACTACCGGCCGCACAGATACGCAGTATTTT. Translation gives CATSDFRTTGRTDTQYF.